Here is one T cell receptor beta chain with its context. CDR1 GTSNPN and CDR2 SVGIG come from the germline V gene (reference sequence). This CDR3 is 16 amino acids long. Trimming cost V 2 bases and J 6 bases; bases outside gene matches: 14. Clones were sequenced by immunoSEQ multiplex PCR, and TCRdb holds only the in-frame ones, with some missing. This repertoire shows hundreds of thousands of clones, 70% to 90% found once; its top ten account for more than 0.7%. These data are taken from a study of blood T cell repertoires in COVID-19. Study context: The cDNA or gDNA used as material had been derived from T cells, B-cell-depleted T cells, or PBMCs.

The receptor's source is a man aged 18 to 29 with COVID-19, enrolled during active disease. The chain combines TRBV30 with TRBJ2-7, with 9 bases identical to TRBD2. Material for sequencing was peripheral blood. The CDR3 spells CAWSPIHRTSVSEQYF. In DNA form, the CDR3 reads TGTGCCTGGAGTCCAATCCACCGGACTAGCGTTTCCGAGCAGTACTTC.